The table lists the clone carrying this T cell receptor (beta chain) with a few counts. The antigen remains unidentified. This specimen comes from a study of vaccination and CD4 T cells after COVID-19. Treatment meaning: roughly nine-day PBMC culture with coronavirus spike peptide pools or control peptides (ViraFEST assay). CDR1 is DFQATT and CDR2 is SNEGSKA in the germline V gene (reference sequence). This CDR3 has 13 residues. Unmatched junction bases numbered 2, after V lost 6 bases and J lost 0 bases. At the Johns Hopkins FTIC core, DNA taken from cultured CD4+ T cells was sequenced by way of the Oncomine TCR Beta short-read assay. Cultures of CD4+ T cells served as the source for extracting genomic DNA. TCRdb redid the calling of the PCR reads with MiXCR, one entry per CDR3 protein. The repertoire holds about 21,000 distinct CDR3 sequences, with around 50% as singletons.

This chain joins TRBV20-1 and TRBJ2-3; 8 bases match TRBD1. The receptor comes from a human donor who had recovered from COVID-19. Sequenced input: CD4+ T cells from blood, cultured in vitro. The CDR3: CSARTGSTDTQYF. The DNA for the CDR3 is TGCAGTGCCAGGACAGGGAGCACAGATACGCAGTATTTT.